This T cell receptor (beta chain) originates from a study of control samples from healthy donors and cancer patients. Sequencing used immunoSEQ multiplex PCR; TCRdb keeps in-frame clones, though not all of them. The sample holds around 51,000 clones, 80% seen once. The sequence derives from a man in his 70s in good health. The sequenced material came from blood.

This CDR3 reads CASSQTNYGYTF. Written as DNA, the CDR3 is TGCGCCAGCAGCCAGACTAACTATGGCTACACCTTC. This chain uses TRBV4-1 with TRBJ1-2; D gene unclear. Trimming removed 3 bases from V and 0 bases from J, with 2 bases in between. The germline V gene has CDR1 MGHRA and CDR2 YSYEKL. The length of the CDR3 is 12 residues.